One T cell receptor (beta chain) is described in this entry. The junction shows a germline mismatch at one end, possibly a read error. Flow cytometry had shown expanded CD8+CD57+ cells in the patients chosen for sequencing. Looked up from germline, CDR1 is SEHNR and CDR2 is FQNEAQ (reference sequence). The CDR3 spans 13 residues. The data derive from a study of CD8+CD57+ T cells in acquired aplastic anemia. Both TCR beta VDJ combination and CDR3 sequence profiling were carried out. Genomic DNA was the template for this profiling. TCRdb independently ran MiXCR on the reads; one entry per CDR3 protein. Here the sample spans 220,000 or so distinct CDR3 sequences, around three fifths being singletons.

The TCR was taken from a human donor with aplastic anemia. Sequenced material: sorted CD4+, CD8+, or CD8+CD57+ T cells (not recorded which) from PBMCs. The J gene is TRBJ2-7, the V gene TRBV7-9; D remains ambiguous. CDR3 loop: CASSQDASSEQYF. The CDR3 DNA is TGCGCCAGCAGCCAAGATGCCAGCTCCGAGCAGTACTTC.